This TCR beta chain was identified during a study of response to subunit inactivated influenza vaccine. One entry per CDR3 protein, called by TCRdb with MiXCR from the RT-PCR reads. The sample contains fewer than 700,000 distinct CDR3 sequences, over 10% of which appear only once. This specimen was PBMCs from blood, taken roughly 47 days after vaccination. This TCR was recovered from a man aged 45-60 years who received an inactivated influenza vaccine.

CDR3 loop: CASSSTSGRARGTGELFF. The CDR3 DNA is TGTGCCAGCAGCTCCACTAGCGGGAGGGCCCGGGGCACCGGGGAGCTGTTTTTT. The V call is TRBV7-3, the J call TRBJ2-2; TRBD2 aligns across 13 bases. Germline trimming cut 4 bases from V and 4 bases from J; bases unmatched to any gene: 9. Germline V gene lookup returns CDR1 SGHTA and CDR2 FQGTGA. The CDR3 loop spans 18 amino acids.